A single sample gave rise to the 10 T cell receptor beta chains below, sequenced in a study of T cell changes during pregnancy in multiple sclerosis. The table came from immunoSEQ multiplex PCR; TCRdb's copy has only in-frame clones and leaves some out. The repertoire includes 60,000 to 70,000 clones, roughly 90% of them detected once, and around 2.8% sits in the top ten. The sequencing here drew on peripheral blood, taken in the second trimester of pregnancy. The receptors were gathered from a female donor in good health, enrolled as a control in a pregnancy study.

This chain links TRBV18 with TRBJ2-5, with TRBD1 identical over 10 bases. The CDR3 has 15 residues. In germline, CDR1 is KGHSH, CDR2 LQKENI. V gave up 2 bases and J gave up 5 bases; unmatched junction bases: 5. The CDR3 sequence: CASSPMTGGAETQYF. CDR3 DNA: TGTGCCAGCTCACCAATGACAGGGGGCGCCGAGACCCAGTACTTC.

The chain combines TRBV5-5 with TRBJ1-4; a weak D match, TRBD1 (5 bases). This CDR3 comprises 13 residues. The germline CDR1 and CDR2 sequences are SGHKS and YYEKEE (reference sequence). The ends were cut back, 0 bases at V and 8 bases at J, with 8 bases in the middle. The CDR3 sequence is CASSLVTVEKLFF. CDR3 coding DNA: TGTGCCAGCAGCTTGGTGACAGTGGAAAAACTGTTTTTT.

V usage is TRBV25-1 and J usage is TRBJ1-5, with D perhaps TRBD1 (6 bases). The CDR3 is 14 amino acids. V was clipped by 3 bases and J by 0 bases, with 6 bases between them. The germline V gene encodes CDR1 MGHDK and CDR2 SYGVNS. CDR3 DNA sequence: TGTGCCAGCAGTGACAGGGGTAGCAATCAGCCCCAGCATTTT. Amino acids: CASSDRGSNQPQHF.

The chain recombines TRBV4-3 with TRBJ2-6; 10 positions match TRBD1. Germline trimming cut 2 bases from V and 1 base from J; bases unmatched to any gene: 5. CDR1 LGHNA and CDR2 YSLEER come from the germline V gene. The CDR3 consists of 18 residues. For the CDR3, the DNA is TGCGCCAGCAGCCAATGGACAGGGGGAGGATCTGGGGCCAACGTCCTGACTTTC. It codes for CASSQWTGGGSGANVLTF.

This chain links TRBV30 with TRBJ2-1; 9 bases fit TRBD2. CDR3 length: 14 amino acids. CDR1 and CDR2 (germline): GTSNPN, SVGIG (reference sequence). Trimming removed 1 base from V and 9 bases from J; junction bases left unmatched: 7. The CDR3 sequence is CAWSGGGGRVEQFF. CDR3 nucleotides: TGTGCCTGGAGTGGAGGGGGCGGGAGGGTTGAGCAGTTCTTC.

The DNA of the CDR3 is TGTGCCAGCAGCTTGTTCGGTCCCGGGTTAGCGGATGGCTACACCTTC. Protein: CASSLFGPGLADGYTF. The genes are TRBV11-1 and TRBJ1-2; the D is unclear. The CDR3 sequence is 16 residues long. Trimming cost V 3 bases and J 6 bases, with 20 bases left between them. Per germline, CDR1 SGHAT and CDR2 FQDESV (reference sequence).

This clone was recorded only once. This chain uses TRBV7-9 with TRBJ1-4; D is unresolved. CDR3 length: 15 residues. The V gene's germline CDR1 is SEHNR and CDR2 FQNEAQ (reference sequence). V was trimmed by 2 bases and J by 5 bases, leaving 12 bases between them. The CDR3 DNA sequence: TGTGCCAGCAGCTTATGGGCCCAGGCAAATGAAAAACTGTTTTTT. It yields the protein CASSLWAQANEKLFF.

For the CDR3, the DNA is TGTGCCACCAGCCGGACCCTTGGGGGGGAGGCAGATACGCAGTATTTT. Its translation is CATSRTLGGEADTQYF. This chain uses TRBV15 with TRBJ2-3, with TRBD2 matching over 7 bases. Germline CDR1 is LNHNV and CDR2 is YYDKDF (reference sequence). The CDR3 sequence is 16 residues long. Trimming cost V 5 bases and J 4 bases; bases outside gene matches: 12.

This clone was detected only once. The genes are TRBV4-2 and TRBJ1-4, with 9 bases that match TRBD1. With V trimmed by 1 base and J by 8 bases, 5 bases remained unmatched. Germline V CDR1 and CDR2: LGHNA, YNFKEQ. The CDR3 is 15 amino acids. CDR3 residues: CASSQADRGYEKLFF. CDR3 DNA: TGTGCCAGCAGCCAAGCCGACAGGGGGTACGAAAAACTGTTTTTT.

This chain connects TRBV4-3 to TRBJ2-2, with 8 bases lining up with TRBD1. Trimming cost V 1 base and J 5 bases; bases outside gene matches: 9. Germline values: CDR1 LGHNA, CDR2 YSLEER. The CDR3 is 17 residues long. In nucleotides, the CDR3 is TGCGCCAGCAGCCAAGTAGGAGGACAGGGAAGGACCGGGGAGCTGTTTTTT. It specifies CASSQVGGQGRTGELFF.